This section outlines one T cell receptor beta chain sequence together with its context. Its target antigen remains unknown. Qualities for individual bases were not recorded, and no much larger clone is one base off. The entry originates in a study of shared clonotypes between healthy human individuals (dated by TCRdb to 2020 to 2022). Turning to the overall study: Three men and two women, aged 18 to 49 years, made up the cohort. Per donor, three plates each were used for CD4 naive and CD4 memory, two for CD8 naive, and one for CD8 memory. To estimate repertoire size and how much clonotypes are shared between individuals, the study performed deep sequencing of blood TCR repertoires from about 5 healthy adults. To increase sequencing depth and limit assay-specific biases, TCR repertoire library preparation and sequencing were carried out by different laboratories using diverse techniques. Leukapheresis yielded between about 0.9 and 9 billion PBMCs per donor.

Using the deep immunoSEQ assay, TCR CDR3 regions were amplified from genomic DNA by multiplex PCR. Extracted genomic DNA from each cell subset was distributed evenly across all wells of several immunoSEQ 96-well plates, and each plate was treated as a replicate. For sorted subsets, about 210 ng of genomic DNA, equivalent to around 29,000 T cell genomes, went into each replicate PCR. Purified libraries were quantified with a Qubit 3.0 fluorometer, sized on a Bioanalyzer 2100, and re-quantified with the KAPA Library Quantification kit. A separate single-read 150-cycle Illumina NextSeq 550 flow cell was used to sequence each immunoSEQ 96-well plate. The original pipeline was this. Because the immunoSEQ output held only junctional sequences and lacked quality scores, the filtering could not match the filtering applied to full-length reads. To assign V/J genes and CDR3, sequences were annotated using PyIR, a Python wrapper for IgBLAST v1.9, with IMGT germline references. Reads with weak V/J assignments (E-value above 1e-6), missing CDR3, stop codons, out-of-frame junctions, or ambiguous translated residues were removed. V3J clonotypes were defined as sequences sharing an identical inferred V gene, J gene, and CDR3 amino acid sequence. Percentage overlap between repertoires was computed as shared unique clonotypes divided by the size of the smaller repertoire. RTK rarefaction, the Chao1 estimator, and Recon v2.1 estimates of unobserved clonotypes were used to assess repertoire richness. For all TCRbeta clonotypes obtained by the gDNA method from four donors, generation probabilities were computed with OLGA. TCRdb stores this immuneACCESS table with in-frame sequences only. Part of the clones is absent; in the studies checked, under half of the shortfall reflects unresolved V genes, and no reason is known for the rest. V, J and clone size reflect that table, while D and trimming were determined from the DNA. The sample table records 550,000 to 650,000 clones; around 96% of these occur just once. Approximately 0.1% of the sample goes to the ten largest clones.

For the CD8 naive samples, CD45RO-negative cells were positively selected for CCR7, yielding a CD45RA+CCR7+ population from which TemRA cells were excluded. Donors were healthy HIV-negative adults with no recently reported acute infections or vaccinations. All donors were Caucasian adults living in Nashville, Tennessee, USA. Blood was obtained by leukapheresis, after which PBMCs were separated by Ficoll-Histopaque density gradient centrifugation and cryopreserved in liquid nitrogen vapor phase. Analytical flow cytometry was used to check the purity and quantity of every magnetically sorted T cell population. From each sorted fraction, genomic DNA was isolated and quantified by UV absorbance on a Nanodrop 2000c. Overall study outcomes, separate from this receptor: Pairwise subsampling led to the expectation that sequencing depth would affect the degree of clonotype sharing among donors. Compared with non-shared clonotypes, the clonotypes found in all four sorted-subset donors had higher generation probabilities. Across a handful of donors, about 5% of naive CD4, 3% to 3.5% of naive CD8, 2.3% of memory CD4, and over 0.35% of memory CD8 clonotypes were shared. Rarefaction of sorted-subset datasets indicated incomplete sequencing despite the large sequencing depth. Sampling was restricted to blood, and TCR repertoires in tissues likely differ from the TCR repertoires found in blood. The small number of donors limited the genetic and exposure-history diversity represented. Larger estimated clonotype richness was generally found for naive subsets than for memory subsets.

The CDR3 contains 15 residues, cysteine and phenylalanine counted. Only the CDR3 DNA is retained, 45 bases long and in frame from the first base. The trim is 1 base for V and 5 bases for J, with a gap of 15 bases between the germline ends. CDR1 and CDR2 are read off the germline V gene as MGHRA and YSYEKL. The rearrangement joined TRBV4-1 to TRBJ2-7; D gene: possibly TRBD2, on 6 matching bases. The sequence came from a woman younger than 45 in good health. The specimen sequenced was naive CD8+ T cells sorted from blood. The cell subset or site label of this sample denotes: CD45RA+CCR7+. CDR3 region: CASSQVSQAGHEQYF. The nucleotide sequence reads as follows: TGCGCCAGCAGCCAAGTGTCCCAGGCGGGACACGAGCAGTACTTC.